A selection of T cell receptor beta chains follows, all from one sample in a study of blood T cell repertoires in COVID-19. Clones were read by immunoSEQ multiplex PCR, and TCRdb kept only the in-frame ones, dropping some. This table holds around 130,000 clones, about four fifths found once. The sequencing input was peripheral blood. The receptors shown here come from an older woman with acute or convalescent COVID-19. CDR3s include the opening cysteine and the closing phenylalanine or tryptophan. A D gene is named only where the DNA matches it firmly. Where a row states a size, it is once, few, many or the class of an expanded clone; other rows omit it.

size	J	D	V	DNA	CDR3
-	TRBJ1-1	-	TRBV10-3	TGTGCCATCAGAACAGGGAACACTGAAGCTTTCTTT	CAIRTGNTEAFF
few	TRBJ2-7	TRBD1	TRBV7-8	TGTGCCAGCAGCTTAGGGACAGGGTTCGGCTCCTACGAGCAGTACTTC	CASSLGTGFGSYEQYF
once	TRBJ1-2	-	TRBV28	TGTGCCAACTCATACGGCTACACCTTC	CANSYGYTF
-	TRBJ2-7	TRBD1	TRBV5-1	TGCGCCAGCAGCAGAGGACAGGGGGTGGGCGACGAGCAGTACTTC	CASSRGQGVGDEQYF
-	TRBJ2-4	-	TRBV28	TGTGCCAGCAGTTCCGACAGTTTAGCCAAAAACATTCAGTACTTC	CASSSDSLAKNIQYF
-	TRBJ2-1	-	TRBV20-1	TGCAGTGCTAGTCCCCGCAACCGGGTTTCCAATGAGCAGTTCTTC	CSASPRNRVSNEQFF
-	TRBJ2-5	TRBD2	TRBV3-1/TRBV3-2	TGTGCCAGCAGCCAAGATTACGGGGGGGCGGAGACCCAGTACTTC	CASSQDYGGAETQYF
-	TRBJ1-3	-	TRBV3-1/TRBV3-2	TGTGCCAGCAGCCTTCGGCAGGGCGGAAACACCATATATTTT	CASSLRQGGNTIYF
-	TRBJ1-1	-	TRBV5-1	TGCGCCAGCTCTGAGGGGAGGGGGACGACTGAAGCTTTCTTT	CASSEGRGTTEAFF
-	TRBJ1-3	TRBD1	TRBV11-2	TGTGCCAGCACCGGGACAGGGGGAAACACCATATATTTT	CASTGTGGNTIYF
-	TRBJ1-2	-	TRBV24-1	TGTGCCACCAGTACACCAGGGTTAGACTATGGCTACACCTTC	CATSTPGLDYGYTF
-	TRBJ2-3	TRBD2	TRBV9	TGTGCCAGCAGCAGTAGCGGGGGAGTCTCAGATACGCAGTATTTT	CASSSSGGVSDTQYF
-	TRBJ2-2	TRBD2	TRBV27	TGTGCCAGCAGTTACTACGGCGGGGGAGCCGGGGAGCTGTTTTTT	CASSYYGGGAGELFF